The 15 T cell receptor beta chains given below trace back to one sample, sequenced in a study of cytomegalovirus exposure and HLA in healthy donors. This PCR relied on a set of 60 Vbeta primers and 13 Jbeta primers. Sequencing was performed with immunoSEQ multiplex PCR; in TCRdb, only in-frame clones are kept and a portion is missing. Of under 200,000 clones in the sample, approximately 80% were seen once. Sequenced: PBMCs. The source of these receptors is a young man in good health and CMV-seropositive.

This clone was counted only a few times. V usage is TRBV28 and J usage is TRBJ2-2; 9 bases are shared with TRBD1. Germline CDR1 reads MDHEN; CDR2 reads SYDVKM. This CDR3 has 14 residues. The trim removed 6 bases at V and 7 bases at J, leaving 6 bases unmatched. The DNA of the CDR3 is TGTGCCAGCAGGGGACAGGGTGGGAGCGGGGAGCTGTTTTTT. Amino acids: CASRGQGGSGELFF.

V usage is TRBV5-5 and J usage is TRBJ2-5, with 10 bases lining up with TRBD2. Germline lookup yields CDR1 SGHKS and CDR2 YYEKEE (reference sequence). V trimming: 5 bases; J trimming: 0 bases; junction bases outside the gene matches: 4. The CDR3 consists of 15 residues. CDR3 sequence: CASSYSGGYQETQYF. The CDR3, as DNA: TGTGCCAGCAGTTATAGCGGGGGGTACCAAGAGACCCAGTACTTC.

The chain uses TRBV29-1 and TRBJ1-1; tentative D call: TRBD1 (5 bases). The V gene's germline CDR1 is SQVTM and CDR2 ANQGSEA. Trimming pared 4 bases from V and 4 bases from J, leaving 13 bases between. The CDR3 is made up of 13 amino acids. CDR3 DNA sequence: TGCAGCGTTGGCAGGGCGTGGGGCACTGAAGCTTTCTTT. Encoded protein: CSVGRAWGTEAFF.

CDR3 region: CASSSGGGTDTQYF. The CDR3 nucleotides are TGTGCCAGCAGCTCCGGAGGGGGCACAGATACGCAGTATTTT. V gene TRBV7-2 combines with J gene TRBJ2-3, with D possibly matching TRBD2 (6 bases). V was cut by 4 bases and J by 1 base, with 9 bases left in between. CDR1 and CDR2 from the germline V gene are SGHTA and FQGNSA. This CDR3 is built from 14 residues.

The chain links TRBV30 to TRBJ2-5; a weak D match, TRBD2 (5 bases). The DNA end is a closer match to TRBJ2-7, so the J assignment may be wrong. From germline, CDR1 is GTSNPN and CDR2 SVGIG (reference sequence). This CDR3 comprises 13 residues. DNA of the CDR3: TGTGCCTGGAGTCCACGGGACTCCTACGAGCAGTACTTC. Translated, it gives CAWSPRDSYEQYF.

The chain uses TRBV5-1 and TRBJ1-5, with a weak D call TRBD1 (6 bases). Trimming removed 2 bases at V and 4 bases at J, with 13 bases between. Germline CDR1 SGHRS, CDR2 YFSETQ. There are 15 residues in the CDR3. CDR3 sequence reads: CASSLIPGQNQPQHF. The CDR3 DNA follows: TGCGCCAGCAGCTTAATCCCGGGACAAAATCAGCCCCAGCATTTT.

This clone was detected once. The chain recombines TRBV7-2 with TRBJ2-7; TRBD2 aligns across 10 bases. The CDR3 totals 15 residues. CDR1 SGHTA and CDR2 FQGNSA come from the germline V gene. Losses at the gene ends were 1 base for V and 7 bases for J; bases not matched to a gene: 7. Here the CDR3 DNA reads TGTGCCAGCAGCTTAGTGTCCAGCGGGGGGGATGAGCAGTACTTC. Residues: CASSLVSSGGDEQYF.

This clone was detected only a few times. CDR3 bases: TGTGCCAGCAGCGTTCAGGGGGCAGGGTCACCCCTCCACTTT. It is translated as CASSVQGAGSPLHF. This chain connects TRBV9 to TRBJ1-6, with 8 nucleotides matching TRBD1. CDR1 and CDR2 from the germline V gene are SGDLS and YYNGEE. The CDR3 totals 14 residues. With 2 bases clipped from V and 10 bases from J, the junction kept 5 bases outside the gene matches.

In DNA form, the CDR3 reads TGTGCCTGGAGTGTAAATCCAGGGTCGTACACCTTC. Translation: CAWSVNPGSYTF. The V call is TRBV30, the J call TRBJ1-2; perhaps TRBD1 as D (5 bases). CDR3 length: 12 residues. The germline V gene has CDR1 GTSNPN and CDR2 SVGIG (reference sequence). The V gene lost 0 bases and the J gene lost 11 bases, with 13 bases spanning the gap. Together with reference TRBV30 and TRBJ1-2, the CDR3 gives the full variable domain: SQTIHQWPATLVQPVGSPLSLECTVEGTSNPNLYWYRQAAGRGLQLLFYSVGIGQISSEVPQNLSASRPQDRQFILSSKKLLLSDSGFYLCAWSVNPGSYTFGSGTRLTVV.

The rearrangement joins TRBV7-2 to TRBJ2-3; TRBD2 matches at 8 bases. The CDR3 contains 16 residues. Germline CDR1 SGHTA, CDR2 FQGNSA. Losses at the gene ends were 3 bases for V and 0 bases for J; bases not matched to a gene: 5. The chain's CDR3 is CASSFRLAGSTDTQYF. CDR3 sequence (DNA): TGTGCCAGCAGCTTTAGGCTAGCGGGTAGCACAGATACGCAGTATTTT.

The chain recombines TRBV27 with TRBJ2-7, with D perhaps matching TRBD1 (6 bases). This CDR3 has 15 residues. Germline loops: CDR1 MNHEY, CDR2 SMNVEV (reference sequence). The V and J ends lost 3 bases and 2 bases respectively, with 14 bases between them. DNA of the CDR3: TGTGCCAGCAGTTTGGGGGTCAGGGGTACCTACGAGCAGTACTTC. This sequence encodes CASSLGVRGTYEQYF.

This chain joins TRBV6-4 and TRBJ1-1, with D maybe TRBD1 (6 bases). Germline V gene lookup returns CDR1 MRHNA and CDR2 SNTAGT. The CDR3 contains 11 residues. V was trimmed by 10 bases and J by 4 bases, leaving 10 bases between them. CDR3 sequence: CATGAITEAFF. As DNA, the CDR3 is TGTGCCACAGGGGCTATCACTGAAGCTTTCTTT.

V gene TRBV14 combines with J gene TRBJ1-2; no definite D call. From germline, CDR1 is SGHDN and CDR2 FVKESK. This CDR3 is built from 16 residues. V dropped 0 bases and J dropped 11 bases, with 22 bases sitting between them. The CDR3 bases are TGTGCCAGCAGCCAAGATAGTTACGTCGGAGCCATGCGGTACACCTTC. Translated, it gives CASSQDSYVGAMRYTF.

The chain links TRBV2 to TRBJ2-7; 13 bases are shared with TRBD2. This CDR3 is 14 amino acids long. From germline, CDR1 is SNHLY and CDR2 FYNNEI. V shed 8 bases, J shed 5 bases, and the junction held 6 bases outside the gene matches. CDR3 in DNA: TGTGCCAGCTTAGGACTAGCGGGGGCCCACGAGCAGTACTTC. Translating it yields CASLGLAGAHEQYF.

The chain links TRBV2 to TRBJ2-7; D is possibly TRBD1 (6 bases). V was trimmed by 3 bases and J by 3 bases, leaving 15 bases between them. Germline CDR1 reads SNHLY; CDR2 reads FYNNEI. This CDR3 spans 15 amino acids. The DNA for the CDR3 is TGTGCCAGCAGTGATTACCCAGGGGACCTCTACGAGCAGTACTTC. Amino acid sequence: CASSDYPGDLYEQYF.